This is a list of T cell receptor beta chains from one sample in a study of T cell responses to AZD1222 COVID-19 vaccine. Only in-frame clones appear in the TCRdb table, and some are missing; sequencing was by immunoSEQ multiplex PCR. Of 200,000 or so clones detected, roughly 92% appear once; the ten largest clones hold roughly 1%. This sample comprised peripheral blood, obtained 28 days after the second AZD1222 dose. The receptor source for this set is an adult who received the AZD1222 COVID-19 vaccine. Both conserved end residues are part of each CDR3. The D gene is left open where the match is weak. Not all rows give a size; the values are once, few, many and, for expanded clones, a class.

CDR3 DNA: TGTGCCAGCAGAGGAGGGGCGCGTGGAAACACCATATATTTT
CDR3 protein: CASRGGARGNTIYF
J gene: TRBJ1-3
D gene: .
V gene: TRBV9
clone size: .

CDR3 DNA: TGTGCCAGCAGTTTTTCTCCTATTGTGGGGGAAGGCACTGAAGCTTTCTTT
CDR3 protein: CASSFSPIVGEGTEAFF
J gene: TRBJ1-1
D gene: .
V gene: TRBV28
clone size: .

CDR3 DNA: TGTGCCAGCCGTTCCACGGGGGAGGGCTATGGCTACACCTTC
CDR3 protein: CASRSTGEGYGYTF
J gene: TRBJ1-2
D gene: .
V gene: TRBV6-5
clone size: .

CDR3 DNA: TGTGCCAGCAACAGGGGGGGCACAGATACGCAGTATTTT
CDR3 protein: CASNRGGTDTQYF
J gene: TRBJ2-3
D gene: TRBD1
V gene: TRBV27
clone size: .

CDR3 DNA: TGTGCCAGCAGCTTAGGAGGGAGGGGCTATGGCTACACCTTC
CDR3 protein: CASSLGGRGYGYTF
J gene: TRBJ1-2
D gene: .
V gene: TRBV11-2
clone size: .

CDR3 DNA: TGTGCCAGCTCACCGCGACAGGTATCCAACTATGGCTACACCTTC
CDR3 protein: CASSPRQVSNYGYTF
J gene: TRBJ1-2
D gene: .
V gene: TRBV18
clone size: .

CDR3 DNA: TGTGCCAGCAGCGCACCCGGGATAAATAATGAAAAACTGTTTTTT
CDR3 protein: CASSAPGINNEKLFF
J gene: TRBJ1-4
D gene: .
V gene: TRBV3-1/TRBV3-2
clone size: .

CDR3 DNA: TGTGCCAGTAGTATCCAGGCGGGGAGCTCCTACAATGAGCAGTTCTTC
CDR3 protein: CASSIQAGSSYNEQFF
J gene: TRBJ2-1
D gene: .
V gene: TRBV19
clone size: .

CDR3 DNA: TGTGCCATCAGTGATCGGGGGGTGGGCTCCTACGAGCAGTACTTC
CDR3 protein: CAISDRGVGSYEQYF
J gene: TRBJ2-7
D gene: TRBD2
V gene: TRBV10-3
clone size: once

CDR3 DNA: TGTGCCAGCAGCTGGGATACGCAGTATTTT
CDR3 protein: CASSWDTQYF
J gene: TRBJ2-3
D gene: .
V gene: TRBV5-8
clone size: .

CDR3 DNA: TGCGCCAGCAGTGATACTAATGAAAAACTGTTTTTT
CDR3 protein: CASSDTNEKLFF
J gene: TRBJ1-4
D gene: .
V gene: TRBV5-1
clone size: .

CDR3 DNA: TGTGCCAGCAGCTTATCCCCACAGGGGGCCTCCGGGGAGCTGTTTTTT
CDR3 protein: CASSLSPQGASGELFF
J gene: TRBJ2-2
D gene: TRBD1
V gene: TRBV11-2
clone size: .

CDR3 DNA: TGTGCCCGCAGCGATGGGGGGGCCGGGGAGACCCAGTACTTC
CDR3 protein: CARSDGGAGETQYF
J gene: TRBJ2-5
D gene: .
V gene: TRBV9
clone size: .